The rows below give T cell receptor beta chains drawn from one sample of a study of blood T cells in healthy people across ages. TCRdb reprocessed the 5' RACE reads with MiXCR, giving one entry per CDR3 protein. This sample has more than 800,000 distinct CDR3 sequences; under 30% occur once, and the top ten carry 15% to 20%. Material: blood. The receptors shown here come from a woman aged 80 or over in good health. Both conserved end residues are part of each CDR3. D genes are given only for firm matches. Clone size is stated in some rows and not others, as once, few, many or a class when expanded.

d_gene: TRBD1
v_gene: TRBV12-3/TRBV12-4
len: 14
abundance: many
j_gene: TRBJ1-4
CDR3nt: TGTGCCAGCAGTATGACAGGGAGGAATGAAAAACTGTTTTTT
CDR3aa: CASSMTGRNEKLFF

d_gene: -
v_gene: TRBV2
len: 12
abundance: many
j_gene: TRBJ2-5
CDR3nt: TGTGCCAGTAGGGGGGGTGGAGAGACCCAGTACTTC
CDR3aa: CASRGGGETQYF

d_gene: TRBD2
v_gene: TRBV29-1
len: 12
abundance: -
j_gene: TRBJ2-1
CDR3nt: TGCAGCGACTTGGCTAGCGGCGGTGAGCAGTTCTTC
CDR3aa: CSDLASGGEQFF

d_gene: -
v_gene: TRBV7-2
len: 13
abundance: few
j_gene: TRBJ2-7
CDR3nt: TGTGCCAGCAGCTTAGGGGGACCTGGTCAGCAGTACTTC
CDR3aa: CASSLGGPGQQYF

d_gene: TRBD1
v_gene: TRBV6-2/TRBV6-3
len: 14
abundance: few
j_gene: TRBJ1-1
CDR3nt: TGTGCCAGCGGTCGGACAGGGATGAACACTGAAGCTTTCTTT
CDR3aa: CASGRTGMNTEAFF

d_gene: TRBD1
v_gene: TRBV5-5
len: 14
abundance: -
j_gene: TRBJ1-2
CDR3nt: TGTGCCAGCAGCTTGGCCAGGGGGAGAGATGGCTACACCTTC
CDR3aa: CASSLARGRDGYTF

d_gene: -
v_gene: TRBV5-1
len: 15
abundance: many
j_gene: TRBJ1-2
CDR3nt: TGCGCCAGCAGCTTGCCGAAAAGAGCTAACTATGGCTACACCTTC
CDR3aa: CASSLPKRANYGYTF

d_gene: -
v_gene: TRBV11-2
len: 16
abundance: many
j_gene: TRBJ2-1
CDR3nt: TGTGCCAGCAGCCCTCAAGGGGGGCGAACCTACAATGAGCAGTTCTTC
CDR3aa: CASSPQGGRTYNEQFF

d_gene: TRBD1
v_gene: TRBV3-1
len: 15
abundance: -
j_gene: TRBJ2-7
CDR3nt: TGTGCCAGCAGTCGGGACAGGCCCCGCTCCTACGAGCAGTACTTC
CDR3aa: CASSRDRPRSYEQYF

d_gene: -
v_gene: TRBV3-1
len: 16
abundance: -
j_gene: TRBJ1-4
CDR3nt: TGTGTCAGCAGCCAAGAAATGGGATCTACTAATGAAAAACTGTTTTTT
CDR3aa: CVSSQEMGSTNEKLFF

d_gene: TRBD1
v_gene: TRBV24-1
len: 15
abundance: many
j_gene: TRBJ2-1
CDR3nt: TGTGCCACCAGTGATCCCGGGACAGCTGACAATGAGCAGTTCTTC
CDR3aa: CATSDPGTADNEQFF

d_gene: TRBD1
v_gene: TRBV10-1
len: 13
abundance: few
j_gene: TRBJ2-7
CDR3nt: TGCACCAGCAGGGACGGGACAGTCCACGAGCAGTACTTC
CDR3aa: CTSRDGTVHEQYF

d_gene: TRBD1
v_gene: TRBV10-3
len: 16
abundance: many
j_gene: TRBJ2-1
CDR3nt: TGTGCCATCAGTTTCTCGGACAGGGGGCGGTTGAATGAGCAGTTCTTC
CDR3aa: CAISFSDRGRLNEQFF

d_gene: -
v_gene: TRBV3-1
len: 17
abundance: -
j_gene: TRBJ2-1
CDR3nt: TGTGCCAGCAGCCAAACGAGGGGGGGCCTAGCGCACAATGAGCAGTTCTTC
CDR3aa: CASSQTRGGLAHNEQFF

d_gene: -
v_gene: TRBV29-1
len: 13
abundance: -
j_gene: TRBJ1-1
CDR3nt: TGCAGCGTAAACAGGGTCGAGAACACTGAAGCTTTCTTT
CDR3aa: CSVNRVENTEAFF

d_gene: -
v_gene: TRBV2
len: 13
abundance: medium-sized
j_gene: TRBJ2-5
CDR3nt: TGTGCCAGCAGTGATGGGACTGAGGAGACCCAGTACTTC
CDR3aa: CASSDGTEETQYF

d_gene: -
v_gene: TRBV12-3/TRBV12-4
len: 12
abundance: many
j_gene: TRBJ1-6
CDR3nt: TGTGCCAGCAGTCCACAGCGGTCACCCCTCCACTTT
CDR3aa: CASSPQRSPLHF

d_gene: TRBD1
v_gene: TRBV20-1
len: 14
abundance: many
j_gene: TRBJ1-2
CDR3nt: TGCAGTGCTAGAGAGGAGGGGGCTGGCTATGGCTACACCTTC
CDR3aa: CSAREEGAGYGYTF

d_gene: -
v_gene: TRBV21-1
len: 15
abundance: few
j_gene: TRBJ1-4
CDR3nt: TGTGCCAGCAGCAGAGCCGGGACCGCTAATGAAAAACTGTTTTTT
CDR3aa: CASSRAGTANEKLFF

d_gene: -
v_gene: TRBV24-1
len: 15
abundance: few
j_gene: TRBJ1-5
CDR3nt: TGTGCCACCGCTGGCCCTGGGACTGGGCATCAGCCCCAGCATTTT
CDR3aa: CATAGPGTGHQPQHF

d_gene: TRBD1
v_gene: TRBV6-2/TRBV6-3
len: 15
abundance: few
j_gene: TRBJ1-4
CDR3nt: TGTGCCAGCAGTAAGGGGACAGCTCTTAATGAAAAACTGTTTTTT
CDR3aa: CASSKGTALNEKLFF

d_gene: -
v_gene: TRBV5-1
len: 19
abundance: -
j_gene: TRBJ1-3
CDR3nt: TGCGCCAGCAGCTTCTTACCTACTGACAGGTCAACCTTGGGAAACACCATATATTTT
CDR3aa: CASSFLPTDRSTLGNTIYF

d_gene: -
v_gene: TRBV5-1
len: 11
abundance: many
j_gene: TRBJ2-7
CDR3nt: TGCGCCAGCAGCAGAGGGGGCGAGCAGTACTTC
CDR3aa: CASSRGGEQYF

d_gene: TRBD1
v_gene: TRBV7-2
len: 16
abundance: -
j_gene: TRBJ2-3
CDR3nt: TGTGCCAGCAGCTTAGGGACAGGGAGGATCACAGATACGCAGTATTTT
CDR3aa: CASSLGTGRITDTQYF

d_gene: TRBD2
v_gene: TRBV5-1
len: 17
abundance: many
j_gene: TRBJ2-3
CDR3nt: TGCGCCAGCAGCTTAGAGGGCCAGCGGGGTAGCACAGATACGCAGTATTTT
CDR3aa: CASSLEGQRGSTDTQYF

d_gene: -
v_gene: TRBV7-6
len: 16
abundance: many
j_gene: TRBJ2-5
CDR3nt: TGTGCCAGCAGCTTAGGGTGGGGGCACATTCAAGAGACCCAGTACTTC
CDR3aa: CASSLGWGHIQETQYF

d_gene: -
v_gene: TRBV25-1
len: 13
abundance: -
j_gene: TRBJ1-1
CDR3nt: TGTGCCAGCAGTGGACTCGTCGGCACTGAAGCTTTCTTT
CDR3aa: CASSGLVGTEAFF

d_gene: -
v_gene: TRBV7-2
len: 15
abundance: -
j_gene: TRBJ2-1
CDR3nt: TGTGCCAGCAGCTCGGGACGGGGAGGATGGAATGAGCAGTTCTTC
CDR3aa: CASSSGRGGWNEQFF

d_gene: TRBD1
v_gene: TRBV6-2/TRBV6-3
len: 16
abundance: many
j_gene: TRBJ2-3
CDR3nt: TGTGCCAGCAGTCCATTGGACAGGGTTTTATCGGATACGCAGTATTTT
CDR3aa: CASSPLDRVLSDTQYF

d_gene: -
v_gene: TRBV10-3
len: 12
abundance: -
j_gene: TRBJ1-4
CDR3nt: TGTGCCATCAGTGAGGGCGGCGAAAAACTGTTTTTT
CDR3aa: CAISEGGEKLFF

d_gene: -
v_gene: TRBV28
len: 14
abundance: -
j_gene: TRBJ2-7
CDR3nt: TGTGCCAGCAGTTGTTGGCAGGGTAACTACGGGCAGTACTTC
CDR3aa: CASSCWQGNYGQYF

d_gene: TRBD2
v_gene: TRBV6-4
len: 15
abundance: -
j_gene: TRBJ2-1
CDR3nt: TGTGCCAGCAGCTCTAGCGGGAGCGGCTACAATGAGCAGTTCTTC
CDR3aa: CASSSSGSGYNEQFF

d_gene: -
v_gene: TRBV7-2
len: 14
abundance: many
j_gene: TRBJ2-3
CDR3nt: TGTGCCAGCAGCTTGAATGCCGGCACAGATACGCAGTATTTT
CDR3aa: CASSLNAGTDTQYF

d_gene: -
v_gene: TRBV27
len: 12
abundance: few
j_gene: TRBJ1-5
CDR3nt: TGTGCCAGCAGTCCCCAGTTTCCGCCCCAGCATTTT
CDR3aa: CASSPQFPPQHF

d_gene: TRBD1
v_gene: TRBV20-1
len: 15
abundance: many
j_gene: TRBJ1-2
CDR3nt: TGCAGTGCTAGAGATGCCCGACAGGGGAACTATGGCTACACCTTC
CDR3aa: CSARDARQGNYGYTF

d_gene: -
v_gene: TRBV5-5
len: 14
abundance: many
j_gene: TRBJ1-1
CDR3nt: TGTGCCAGCAGCTTACAGGCCTCGAACACTGAAGCTTTCTTT
CDR3aa: CASSLQASNTEAFF

d_gene: -
v_gene: TRBV27
len: 13
abundance: -
j_gene: TRBJ2-1
CDR3nt: TGTGCCAGCAAAAAAACAGGAGCGCCCCTGCAGTTCTTC
CDR3aa: CASKKTGAPLQFF

d_gene: TRBD1
v_gene: TRBV12-3/TRBV12-4
len: 15
abundance: -
j_gene: TRBJ2-5
CDR3nt: TGTGCCAGCAGCATAGGGGACAGGGATGCGAATGAGCAGTACTTC
CDR3aa: CASSIGDRDANEQYF

d_gene: -
v_gene: TRBV7-2
len: 12
abundance: -
j_gene: TRBJ1-6
CDR3nt: TGTGCCAGCAGCTTAGGAGGGGAACCCCTCCACTTT
CDR3aa: CASSLGGEPLHF

d_gene: -
v_gene: TRBV3-1
len: 18
abundance: -
j_gene: TRBJ1-5
CDR3nt: TGTGCCAGCAGCCCGAACTCACAGTCCAGGGGCTATAATCAGCCCCAGCATTTT
CDR3aa: CASSPNSQSRGYNQPQHF

d_gene: -
v_gene: TRBV5-5
len: 17
abundance: many
j_gene: TRBJ2-1
CDR3nt: TGTGCCAGCAGCTTGGTGGTAGCGGCAAGCTCCTACAATGAGCAGTTCTTC
CDR3aa: CASSLVVAASSYNEQFF

d_gene: -
v_gene: TRBV18
len: 14
abundance: few
j_gene: TRBJ1-4
CDR3nt: TGTGCCAGCTCACCACCATCCGATAATGAAAAACTGTTTTTT
CDR3aa: CASSPPSDNEKLFF

d_gene: -
v_gene: TRBV28
len: 12
abundance: -
j_gene: TRBJ2-1
CDR3nt: TGTGCCAGCTATGGGAACTACAATGAGCAGTTCTTC
CDR3aa: CASYGNYNEQFF

d_gene: -
v_gene: TRBV18
len: 15
abundance: many
j_gene: TRBJ2-5
CDR3nt: TGTGCCAGCTCACCACCGCGGGACTTACAAGAGACCCAGTACTTC
CDR3aa: CASSPPRDLQETQYF

d_gene: TRBD1
v_gene: TRBV14
len: 12
abundance: many
j_gene: TRBJ1-2
CDR3nt: TGTGCCAGCAGCCGTGACAGGGCTGGCTACACCTTC
CDR3aa: CASSRDRAGYTF

d_gene: TRBD1
v_gene: TRBV7-8
len: 18
abundance: -
j_gene: TRBJ2-3
CDR3nt: TGTGCCAGCAGTCAGGGGGCGGGGTGGGGGAGTAGCACAGATACGCAGTATTTT
CDR3aa: CASSQGAGWGSSTDTQYF

d_gene: -
v_gene: TRBV19
len: 15
abundance: many
j_gene: TRBJ2-1
CDR3nt: TGTGCCAGTAGTATTTGGGCGGGACAGTACAATGAGCAGTTCTTC
CDR3aa: CASSIWAGQYNEQFF

d_gene: TRBD1
v_gene: TRBV7-2
len: 15
abundance: many
j_gene: TRBJ2-7
CDR3nt: TGTGCCAGCAGCAGGACAGGGGCGGGAACCTACGAGCAGTACTTC
CDR3aa: CASSRTGAGTYEQYF

d_gene: -
v_gene: TRBV4-3
len: 16
abundance: many
j_gene: TRBJ2-3
CDR3nt: TGCGCCAGCAGCCAAGATTCGGCCGCGCGCACAGATACGCAGTATTTT
CDR3aa: CASSQDSAARTDTQYF

d_gene: -
v_gene: TRBV18
len: 13
abundance: -
j_gene: TRBJ1-2
CDR3nt: TGTGCCAGCTCACCGGAACAAGACTATGGCTACACCTTC
CDR3aa: CASSPEQDYGYTF

d_gene: -
v_gene: TRBV6-2/TRBV6-3
len: 14
abundance: few
j_gene: TRBJ1-2
CDR3nt: TGTGCCAGCACCGATCGAGCACCCATAAATGGCTACACCTTC
CDR3aa: CASTDRAPINGYTF

d_gene: TRBD1
v_gene: TRBV6-5
len: 16
abundance: -
j_gene: TRBJ2-2
CDR3nt: TGTGCCAGCAGTTACGAAGGGACAGGGGTCCCCGGGGAGCTGTTTTTT
CDR3aa: CASSYEGTGVPGELFF

d_gene: TRBD1
v_gene: TRBV6-2/TRBV6-3
len: 15
abundance: few
j_gene: TRBJ2-1
CDR3nt: TGTGCCAGCAGTTACTCCGGGACAGGCTACAATGAGCAGTTCTTC
CDR3aa: CASSYSGTGYNEQFF